The source of this TCR beta chain is a study of cytomegalovirus exposure and HLA in healthy donors. Study-level points and caveats: The majority of TCR sequences were rare, yet some public TCRs appeared in many donors. A missense variant in DCLRE1C was later tied to TCR beta V- and J-gene trimming.

V dropped 0 bases and J dropped 6 bases, with 15 bases sitting between them. The CDR3 is 15 residues long. Germline assignment: CDR1 KGHSH and CDR2 LQKENI. With respect to this clone: Its antigen is not known.

PCR used 60 Vbeta primers and 13 Jbeta primers. This table comes from immunoSEQ multiplex PCR, and its TCRdb copy is limited to in-frame clones, with some not included. The table records about 91,000 clones, around nine tenths of them present only once. The chain employs TRBV18 and TRBJ2-7; D is perhaps TRBD1 (6 bases). The sequenced sample consisted of PBMCs. The clonotype comes from a man aged 25-45 years in good health and CMV-seropositive. The CDR3 reads CASSPPSPQGLEQYF. CDR3 bases: TGTGCCAGCTCACCACCTTCCCCCCAGGGGCTCGAGCAGTACTTC.